Each of the 16 T cell receptor beta chains below was sequenced from the same sample in a study of blood T cell repertoires in COVID-19. Here immunoSEQ multiplex PCR was the method, and the copy in TCRdb shows in-frame clones only, minus some. The data hold over 200,000 clones, with 70% to 90% observed a single time. Sequencing used PBMCs or T cells enriched from blood (not recorded which). The receptors were gathered from a man aged 25 to 40 who had recovered from COVID-19.

The V gene is TRBV5-4, the J gene TRBJ2-7; 11 bases map to TRBD2. CDR3 size: 13 residues. The ends lost 4 bases at V and 4 bases at J; junction bases unmatched: 1. The germline gives CDR1 SGHNT, CDR2 YYREEE (reference sequence). CDR3 DNA: TGTGCCAGCAGCCGACTAGCGGGATACGAGCAGTACTTC. Translation gives CASSRLAGYEQYF.

This chain connects TRBV29-1 to TRBJ2-7; 8 nucleotides align to TRBD1. Germline CDR1 and CDR2: SQVTM and ANQGSEA. The ends lost 4 bases at V and 9 bases at J; junction bases unmatched: 11. This CDR3 has 13 residues. CDR3 nucleotides: TGCAGCGTTGGGGAACAGGGGGACGACGGGCAGTACTTC. The encoded protein is CSVGEQGDDGQYF.

The chain has TRBV30 and TRBJ1-2, with D perhaps TRBD1 (5 bases). Trimming removed 4 bases from V and 8 bases from J, with 11 bases in between. Germline CDR1 GTSNPN, CDR2 SVGIG (reference sequence). This CDR3 spans 11 amino acids. The CDR3: CAWTGGRGYTF. For the CDR3, the DNA is TGTGCCTGGACGGGGGGACGGGGCTACACCTTC.

The genes are TRBV9 and TRBJ2-2; D is possibly TRBD2 (6 bases). The CDR3 extends over 16 amino acids. Per the germline V gene, CDR1 is SGDLS and CDR2 is YYNGEE. Trimming cost V 2 bases and J 12 bases, with 23 bases left between them. CDR3 region: CASSVPGAGPNRKLFF. In DNA, the CDR3 is TGTGCCAGCAGCGTTCCGGGTGCGGGGCCAAATCGTAAGCTGTTTTTT.

A few counts support this clone. This chain links TRBV14 with TRBJ1-2, with TRBD1 as a possible D gene (5 bases). Germline V gives CDR1 SGHDN, CDR2 FVKESK. The V end was cut by 4 bases, the J end by 4 bases, with 10 bases between. The CDR3 consists of 13 residues. CDR3 coding DNA: TGTGCCAGCAGCCCCCCCGACAGCTATGGCTACACCTTC. This sequence encodes CASSPPDSYGYTF.

V gene TRBV5-5 combines with J gene TRBJ1-4; TRBD1 aligns across 7 bases. The length of the CDR3 is 14 residues. V dropped 5 bases and J dropped 4; count of bases not matched to a gene: 5. Germline loops: CDR1 SGHKS, CDR2 YYEKEE (reference sequence). CDR3 sequence (DNA): TGTGCCAGCAGTTGGGACAGCCATAATGAAAAACTGTTTTTT. This sequence encodes CASSWDSHNEKLFF.

The chain employs TRBV7-9 and TRBJ1-4, with 8 bases aligning to TRBD1. V lost 1 base to trimming and J lost 8 bases; unmatched junction nucleotides: 3. CDR3 length equals 14 residues. CDR1 and CDR2 (germline): SEHNR, FQNEAQ (reference sequence). The CDR3 bases are TGTGCCAGCAGCTTAGGGACAGGGCGAGAAAAACTGTTTTTT. Protein product: CASSLGTGREKLFF.

The chain recombines TRBV5-1 with TRBJ2-7; D perhaps matches TRBD2 (5 bases). CDR1 and CDR2 from the germline V gene are SGHRS and YFSETQ. The CDR3 has 14 amino acids. The ends were cut back, 4 bases at V and 4 bases at J, with 15 bases in the middle. The DNA for the CDR3 is TGCGCCAGCAGCCCCACCCCGGACTTTTACGAGCAGTACTTC. Translation gives CASSPTPDFYEQYF.

V gene TRBV7-2 combines with J gene TRBJ2-7; D perhaps matches TRBD2 (5 bases). V lost 2 bases, J lost 0 bases, and 20 bases lay in between. Germline V CDR1 and CDR2: SGHTA, FQGNSA. The CDR3 runs to 18 residues. This CDR3 reads CASSLYPAGLVGSYEQYF. In DNA, the CDR3 is TGTGCCAGCAGCTTATATCCGGCGGGCCTAGTAGGCTCCTACGAGCAGTACTTC. Combining the CDR3 with reference TRBV7-2 and TRBJ2-7 gives the whole variable domain GAGVSQSPSNKVTEKGKDVELRCDPISGHTALYWYRQSLGQGLEFLIYFQGNSAPDKSGLPSDRFSAERTGGSVSTLTIQRTQQEDSAVYLCASSLYPAGLVGSYEQYFGPGTRLTVT.

The chain recombines TRBV7-3 with TRBJ1-5; the match to TRBD1 covers 8 bases. V trimming: 0 bases; J trimming: 4 bases; junction bases outside the gene matches: 5. The CDR3 sequence is 16 residues long. The V gene's germline CDR1 is SGHTA and CDR2 FQGTGA. CDR3 DNA sequence: TGTGCCAGCAGCTTAACTCGTAGGACAGGGAATCAGCCCCAGCATTTT. Encoded protein: CASSLTRRTGNQPQHF.

In the case of this clone: The sample contains more than one DNA sequence encoding this CDR3. The genes are TRBV5-6 and TRBJ2-3, with 7 bases that match TRBD1. With V trimmed by 2 bases and J by 0 bases, 3 bases remained unmatched. There are 15 residues in the CDR3. The germline V gene encodes CDR1 SGHDT and CDR2 YYEEEE. CDR3 DNA: TGTGCCAGCAGCTTAGGGGGCCGTAGCACAGATACGCAGTATTTT. The encoded protein is CASSLGGRSTDTQYF.

This clone was counted once. The V call is TRBV10-3, the J call TRBJ1-6; D is unclear. V lost 3 bases and J 7 bases, leaving 16 bases between the germline ends. The V gene's germline CDR1 is ENHRY and CDR2 SYGVKD. The length of the CDR3 is 16 residues. The CDR3 region has the DNA TGTGCCATCAGTGAACCGAGGTACGGGAAAAATTCACCCCTCCACTTT. Its protein product is CAISEPRYGKNSPLHF.

The chain recombines TRBV7-6 with TRBJ2-3; D not resolved. The CDR3 is 11 residues long. Germline CDR1 is SGHVS and CDR2 is FNYEAQ. V gave up 5 bases and J gave up 6 bases, with 6 bases separating them. The CDR3 sequence: CASSRLDTQYF. In DNA form, the CDR3 reads TGTGCCAGCAGCCGTTTGGATACGCAGTATTTT.

This clone was detected only once. The chain is built from TRBV20-1 and TRBJ1-1; D remains unclear. Germline values: CDR1 DFQATT, CDR2 SNEGSKA (reference sequence). The V end lost 3 bases, the J end lost 0 bases, and 14 bases lay between the germline ends. The CDR3 covers 15 residues. CDR3 loop: CSASRSPIMNTEAFF. The CDR3 DNA reads as TGCAGTGCTAGTCGGAGTCCGATCATGAACACTGAAGCTTTCTTT.

The rearrangement links TRBV9 to TRBJ2-1; D tentatively reads TRBD1 or TRBD2 (5 bases each). CDR1 and CDR2 from the germline V gene are SGDLS and YYNGEE. CDR3 length: 15 residues. With 4 bases removed from V and 10 bases from J, the gap between germline ends came to 21 bases. The CDR3 loop is CASSLEGWLVEEQFF. Written as DNA, the CDR3 is TGTGCCAGCAGCTTAGAGGGGTGGCTGGTGGAAGAGCAGTTCTTC.

The chain employs TRBV18 and TRBJ2-7; 7 nucleotides agree with TRBD2. The trim removed 3 bases at V and 7 bases at J, leaving 9 bases unmatched. This CDR3 has 14 residues. The V gene's germline CDR1 is KGHSH and CDR2 LQKENI. The CDR3: CASSPSGSSGEQYF. The CDR3 nucleotides are TGTGCCAGCTCACCGTCAGGTAGTAGCGGGGAGCAGTACTTC.